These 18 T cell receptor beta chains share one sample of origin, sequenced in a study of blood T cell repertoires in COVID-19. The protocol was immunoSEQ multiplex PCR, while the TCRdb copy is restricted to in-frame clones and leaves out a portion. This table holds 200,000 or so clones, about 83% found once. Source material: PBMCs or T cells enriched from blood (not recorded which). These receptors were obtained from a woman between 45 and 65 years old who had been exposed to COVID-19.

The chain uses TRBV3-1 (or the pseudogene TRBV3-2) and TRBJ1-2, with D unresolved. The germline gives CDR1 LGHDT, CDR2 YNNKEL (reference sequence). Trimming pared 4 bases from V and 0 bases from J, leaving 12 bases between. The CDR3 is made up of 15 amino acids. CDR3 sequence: CASSPEGRANYGYTF. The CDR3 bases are TGTGCCAGCAGCCCTGAGGGAAGAGCTAACTATGGCTACACCTTC.

The CDR3 sequence: CASSQWDRGTGELFF. The DNA of the CDR3 is TGTGCCAGCAGCCAATGGGACAGGGGGACCGGGGAGCTGTTTTTT. V usage is TRBV3-1 (or the pseudogene TRBV3-2) and J usage is TRBJ2-2; 11 bases fit TRBD1. The germline gives CDR1 LGHDT, CDR2 YNNKEL (reference sequence). The CDR3 contains 15 residues. V shed 2 bases, J shed 5 bases, and the junction held 1 base outside the gene matches.

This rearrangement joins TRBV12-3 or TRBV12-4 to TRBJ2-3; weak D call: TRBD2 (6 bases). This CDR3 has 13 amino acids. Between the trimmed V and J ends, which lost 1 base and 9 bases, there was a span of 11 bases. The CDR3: CASSLEGGLTQYF. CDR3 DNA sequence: TGTGCCAGCAGTTTAGAGGGTGGACTAACGCAGTATTTT.

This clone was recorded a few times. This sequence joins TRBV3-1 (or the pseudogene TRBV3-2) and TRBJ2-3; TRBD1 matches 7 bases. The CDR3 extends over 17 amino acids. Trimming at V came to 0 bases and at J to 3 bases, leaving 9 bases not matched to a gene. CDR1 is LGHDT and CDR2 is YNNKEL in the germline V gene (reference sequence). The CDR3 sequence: CASSQERTGDRTDTQYF. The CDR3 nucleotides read TGTGCCAGCAGCCAAGAAAGGACAGGAGATCGGACAGATACGCAGTATTTT.

CDR3 DNA sequence: TGTGCCAGCAGCTTGACAGGGGCGAAGAACTATGGCTACACCTTC. Translated: CASSLTGAKNYGYTF. The V and J genes are TRBV7-2 and TRBJ1-2; 8 nucleotides agree with TRBD1. This CDR3 has 15 amino acids. The trim removed 3 bases at V and 2 bases at J, leaving 5 bases unmatched. Germline-derived CDR1 and CDR2 are SGHTA and FQGNSA. The complete variable domain, with remaining parts taken from reference TRBV7-2 and TRBJ1-2, reads GAGVSQSPSNKVTEKGKDVELRCDPISGHTALYWYRQSLGQGLEFLIYFQGNSAPDKSGLPSDRFSAERTGGSVSTLTIQRTQQEDSAVYLCASSLTGAKNYGYTFGSGTRLTVV.

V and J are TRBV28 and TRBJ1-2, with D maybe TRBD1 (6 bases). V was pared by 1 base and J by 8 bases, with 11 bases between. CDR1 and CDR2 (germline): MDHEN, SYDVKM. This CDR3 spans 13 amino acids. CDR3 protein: CASSLFSTGGYTF. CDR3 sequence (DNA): TGTGCCAGCAGTTTATTTTCGACAGGAGGCTACACCTTC.

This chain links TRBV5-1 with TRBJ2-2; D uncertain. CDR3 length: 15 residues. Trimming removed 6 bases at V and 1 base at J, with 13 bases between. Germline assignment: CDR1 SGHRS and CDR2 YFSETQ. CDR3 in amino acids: CASKAASGNTGELFF. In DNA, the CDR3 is TGCGCCAGCAAGGCCGCGTCAGGGAACACCGGGGAGCTGTTTTTT.

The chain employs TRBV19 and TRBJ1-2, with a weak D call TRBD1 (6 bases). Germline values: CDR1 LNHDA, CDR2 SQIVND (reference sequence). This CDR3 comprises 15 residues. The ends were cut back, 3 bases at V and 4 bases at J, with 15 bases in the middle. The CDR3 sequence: CASSIGAGDLYGYTF. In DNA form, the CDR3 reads TGTGCCAGTAGTATCGGGGCAGGGGACCTCTATGGCTACACCTTC.

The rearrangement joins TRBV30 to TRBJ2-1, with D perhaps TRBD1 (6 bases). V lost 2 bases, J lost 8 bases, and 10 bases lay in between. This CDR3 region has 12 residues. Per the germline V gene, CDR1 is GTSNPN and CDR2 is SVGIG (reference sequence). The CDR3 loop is CAWSSRGDEQFF. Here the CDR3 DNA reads TGTGCCTGGAGTTCCAGGGGCGATGAGCAGTTCTTC.

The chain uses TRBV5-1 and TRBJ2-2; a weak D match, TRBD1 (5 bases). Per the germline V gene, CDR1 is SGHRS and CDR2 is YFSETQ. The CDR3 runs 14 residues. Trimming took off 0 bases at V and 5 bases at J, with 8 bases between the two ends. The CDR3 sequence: CASSLEGFTGELFF. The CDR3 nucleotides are TGCGCCAGCAGCTTGGAGGGGTTTACCGGGGAGCTGTTTTTT.

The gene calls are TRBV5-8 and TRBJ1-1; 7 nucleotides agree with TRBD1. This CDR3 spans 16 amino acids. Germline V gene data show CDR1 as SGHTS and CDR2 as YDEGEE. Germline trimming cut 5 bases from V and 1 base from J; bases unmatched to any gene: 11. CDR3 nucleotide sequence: TGTGCCAGCAGTCATGATTTGGGACAGCCGAACACTGAAGCTTTCTTT. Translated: CASSHDLGQPNTEAFF.

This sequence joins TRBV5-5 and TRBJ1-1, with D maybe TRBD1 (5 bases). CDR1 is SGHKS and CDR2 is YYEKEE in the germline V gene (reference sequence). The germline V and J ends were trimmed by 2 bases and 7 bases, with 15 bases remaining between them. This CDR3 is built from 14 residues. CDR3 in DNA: TGTGCCAGCAGCTTAGATTGGGGCGGGAGTGAAGCTTTCTTT. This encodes CASSLDWGGSEAFF.

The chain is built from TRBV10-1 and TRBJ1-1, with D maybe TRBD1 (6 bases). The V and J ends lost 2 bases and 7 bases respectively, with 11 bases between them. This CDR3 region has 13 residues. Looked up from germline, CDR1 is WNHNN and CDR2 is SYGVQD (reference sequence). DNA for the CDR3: TGCGCCAGCAGTGAGCACGAAGGGGGTGAAGCTTTCTTT. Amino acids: CASSEHEGGEAFF.

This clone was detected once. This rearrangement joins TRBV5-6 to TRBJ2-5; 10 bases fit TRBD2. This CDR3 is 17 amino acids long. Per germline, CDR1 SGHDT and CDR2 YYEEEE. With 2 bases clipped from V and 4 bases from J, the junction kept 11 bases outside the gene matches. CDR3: CASSLELAGRIRETQYF. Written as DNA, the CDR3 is TGTGCCAGCAGCTTAGAACTAGCGGGGAGGATACGAGAGACCCAGTACTTC.

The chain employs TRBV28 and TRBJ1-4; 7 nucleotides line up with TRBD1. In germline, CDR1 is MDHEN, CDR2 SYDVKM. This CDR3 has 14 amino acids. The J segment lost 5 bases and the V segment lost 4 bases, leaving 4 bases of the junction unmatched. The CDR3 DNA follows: TGTGCCAGCAGTTACAGGGGACCCAATGAAAAACTGTTTTTT. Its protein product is CASSYRGPNEKLFF. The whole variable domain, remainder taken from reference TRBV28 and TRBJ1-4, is DVKVTQSSRYLVKRTGEKVFLECVQDMDHENMFWYRQDPGLGLRLIYFSYDVKMKEKGDIPEGYSVSREKKERFSLILESASTNQTSMYLCASSYRGPNEKLFFGSGTQLSVL.

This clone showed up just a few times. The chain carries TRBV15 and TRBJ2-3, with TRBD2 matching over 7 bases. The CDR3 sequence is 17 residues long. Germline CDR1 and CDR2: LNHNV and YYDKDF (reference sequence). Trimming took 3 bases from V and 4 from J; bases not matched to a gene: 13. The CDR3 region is CATSSQGLDGRADTQYF. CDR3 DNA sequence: TGTGCCACCAGCAGCCAAGGACTAGACGGTCGAGCAGATACGCAGTATTTT.

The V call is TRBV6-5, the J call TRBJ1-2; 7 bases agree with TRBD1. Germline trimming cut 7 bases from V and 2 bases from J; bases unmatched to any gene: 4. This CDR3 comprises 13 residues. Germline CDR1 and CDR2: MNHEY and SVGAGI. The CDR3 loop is CASTPDRNYGYTF. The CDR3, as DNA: TGTGCCAGCACCCCGGACAGGAACTATGGCTACACCTTC.

The CDR3 nucleotides read TGTGCCATCAGTGAGTCACAGGGGGCGCGCGGCTACACCTTC. Translation gives CAISESQGARGYTF. The V and J genes are TRBV10-3 and TRBJ1-2; the match to TRBD1 covers 9 bases. Germline V gene sequence: CDR1 ENHRY, CDR2 SYGVKD. V lost 0 bases and J lost 8; bases outside the gene matches: 4. This CDR3 is built from 14 residues.